These 25 T cell receptor beta chains share one sample of origin, sequenced in a study of shared T cell receptors in the human thymus. TCRdb's copy holds only in-frame clones and misses some; the assay was immunoSEQ multiplex PCR. Seen here are hundreds of thousands of clones, approximately 89% observed once, and the top ten hold 0.0094%. This same sample was also part of a study on human thymus T cells.

Sequenced input: thymocytes. The receptor set was obtained from a boy under two years old with a congenital heart defect.

The rearrangement links TRBV6-6 to TRBJ2-7, with D perhaps TRBD2 (6 bases). Germline V gene data show CDR1 as MNHNY and CDR2 as SVGAGI (reference sequence). This CDR3 region has 15 residues. V was pared by 6 bases and J by 2 bases, with 17 bases between. CDR3 coding DNA: TGTGCCAGCAGCCACTCCCGGGAGACCACCTACGAGCAGTACTTC. Amino acid sequence: CASSHSRETTYEQYF.

This clone has just one count. The CDR3 loop is CASSQDRDYGYEQYF. The CDR3 nucleotides are TGCGCCAGCAGCCAGGACAGGGATTATGGTTACGAGCAGTACTTC. J is TRBJ2-7 and V is TRBV4-3; TRBD1 agrees at 8 bases. There are 15 residues in the CDR3. Germline V gene sequence: CDR1 LGHNA, CDR2 YSLEER. The V gene end was trimmed by 3 bases and the J gene end by 4 bases; junction bases not matched to a gene: 8.

Comments on this clone: One junction end does not reproduce the germline sequence, and a read error may be involved. The gene calls are TRBV5-1 and TRBJ2-5; 8 nucleotides line up with TRBD2. The CDR3 extends over 12 amino acids. CDR1 and CDR2 from the germline V gene are SGHRS and YFSETQ. The CDR3 spells CASSLLAGRPHF. CDR3 DNA sequence: TGCGCCAGCAGCTTGTTAGCGGGGCGACCACACTTC.

The V call is TRBV5-1, the J call TRBJ2-3; no reliable D call. CDR1 SGHRS and CDR2 YFSETQ come from the germline V gene. Trimming shortened V by 3 bases and J by 0 bases, and 5 bases separated the two germline ends. The CDR3 has 13 residues. Here the CDR3 DNA reads TGCGCCAGCAGCTCCTCTAGCACAGATACGCAGTATTTT. It yields the protein CASSSSSTDTQYF.

V gene TRBV12-5 combines with J gene TRBJ1-2; D is ambiguous. Germline values: CDR1 LGHNT, CDR2 FRNRAP. This CDR3 comprises 14 residues. The V and J ends lost 4 bases and 6 bases respectively, with 15 bases between them. CDR3 coding DNA: TGTGCTAGTGGTTCGGCTTCGGCGGCCGATGGCTACACCTTC. It codes for CASGSASAADGYTF. Supplemented by reference TRBV12-5 and TRBJ1-2, the full variable domain reads DARVTQTPRHKVTEMGQEVTMRCQPILGHNTVFWYRQTMMQGLELLAYFRNRAPLDDSGMPKDRFSAEMPDATLATLKIQPSEPRDSAVYFCASGSASAADGYTFGSGTRLTVV.

The chain recombines TRBV6-6 with TRBJ1-4; TRBD1 agrees at 8 bases. Germline CDR1 reads MNHNY; CDR2 reads SVGAGI (reference sequence). Trimming cost V 5 bases and J 3 bases; bases outside gene matches: 5. The CDR3 length is 15 residues. The CDR3 DNA follows: TGTGCCAGCAGTAACCGACAGGGGTCTAATGAAAAACTGTTTTTT. It specifies CASSNRQGSNEKLFF.

The table lists this clone with a few counts. This chain uses TRBV6-6 with TRBJ1-5; D is unclear. Germline assignment: CDR1 MNHNY and CDR2 SVGAGI (reference sequence). V lost 8 bases, J lost 5 bases, and 19 bases lay in between. The CDR3 spans 15 residues. CDR3 region: CASAPSDRSDQPQHF. Here the CDR3 DNA reads TGTGCCAGCGCACCCTCGGATAGGAGCGATCAGCCCCAGCATTTT.

The J gene is TRBJ1-2, the V gene TRBV27; 10 bases agree with TRBD1. The length of the CDR3 is 13 residues. Germline V lookup: CDR1 MNHEY, CDR2 SMNVEV (reference sequence). V lost 8 bases to trimming and J lost 6 bases; unmatched junction nucleotides: 6. CDR3 protein: CASGDRGLHGYTF. CDR3 coding DNA: TGTGCCAGCGGTGACAGGGGGCTCCATGGCTACACCTTC.

This rearrangement joins TRBV11-2 to TRBJ2-7; 8 positions agree with TRBD1. Germline trimming cut 1 base from V and 0 bases from J; bases unmatched to any gene: 5. The CDR3 loop spans 16 amino acids. Germline CDR1 is SGHAT and CDR2 is FQNNGV. The CDR3 spells CASSLGGDRSSYEQYF. CDR3 sequence (DNA): TGTGCCAGCAGCTTAGGCGGGGACAGGTCCTCCTACGAGCAGTACTTC. Together with reference TRBV11-2 and TRBJ2-7, the CDR3 gives the full variable domain: EAGVAQSPRYKIIEKRQSVAFWCNPISGHATLYWYQQILGQGPKLLIQFQNNGVVDDSQLPKDRFSAERLKGVDSTLKIQPAKLEDSAVYLCASSLGGDRSSYEQYFGPGTRLTVT.

This CDR3 reads CASSFGGNTEAFF. DNA of the CDR3: TGTGCCAGCAGCTTCGGGGGGAACACTGAAGCTTTCTTT. The chain is built from TRBV7-6 and TRBJ1-1, with D possibly being TRBD1 (5 bases). Per the germline V gene, CDR1 is SGHVS and CDR2 is FNYEAQ. The CDR3 extends over 13 amino acids. The germline V and J ends were trimmed by 3 bases and 1 base, with 6 bases remaining between them.

The chain links TRBV7-5 to TRBJ2-7; TRBD2 is taken as the D call from the table, unchecked against the DNA. TRBV7-5 counts as a pseudogene. This CDR3 region has 14 residues. CDR3 in amino acids: CARSCRDGGREQYF. Written as DNA, the CDR3 is TGTGCCAGAAGCTGCCGCGACGGGGGGAGGGAGCAGTACTTC.

V is TRBV7-9 and J is TRBJ2-1; possible D gene TRBD2, 7 bases. Germline values: CDR1 SEHNR, CDR2 FQNEAQ (reference sequence). The length of the CDR3 is 17 residues. V lost 2 bases to trimming and J lost 1 base, with 15 bases between them. CDR3 protein: CASSLWGGEFSYNEQFF. The CDR3 nucleotides read TGTGCCAGCAGCTTATGGGGGGGCGAGTTTTCCTACAATGAGCAGTTCTTC.

The count of this clone is one. As DNA, the CDR3 is TGCGCCAGCAGCGCCGGACAGGAGGGGACTGGAAACACCATATATTTT. This gives the protein CASSAGQEGTGNTIYF. The chain couples TRBV5-1 to TRBJ1-3; 7 nucleotides line up with TRBD1. Germline CDR1 is SGHRS and CDR2 is YFSETQ. The CDR3 is 16 amino acids. V dropped 4 bases and J dropped 2; count of bases not matched to a gene: 9.

The chain joins TRBV29-1 to TRBJ2-5, with a possible D match to TRBD1 (5 bases). Looked up from germline, CDR1 is SQVTM and CDR2 is ANQGSEA. The CDR3 has 14 amino acids. V was trimmed by 2 bases and J by 7 bases, leaving 17 bases between them. CDR3 sequence reads: CSVERKGSRGTQYF. CDR3 sequence (DNA): TGCAGCGTTGAACGTAAGGGGTCGAGAGGGACCCAGTACTTC. The full variable domain, rest sourced from reference TRBV29-1 and TRBJ2-5, is SAVISQKPSRDICQRGTSLTIQCQVDSQVTMMFWYRQQPGQSLTLIATANQGSEATYESGFVIDKFPISRPNLTFSTLTVSNMSPEDSSIYLCSVERKGSRGTQYFGPGTRLLVL.

The chain is built from TRBV5-1 and TRBJ2-5; 11 nucleotides align to TRBD1. CDR3 length: 14 amino acids. CDR1 SGHRS and CDR2 YFSETQ come from the germline V gene. V trimming: 4 bases; J trimming: 4 bases; junction bases outside the gene matches: 3. CDR3 in DNA: TGCGCCAGCAGCGGGGGACAGGGGGGAGAGACCCAGTACTTC. Encoded protein: CASSGGQGGETQYF.

Remarks on this clone: The junction departs from germline at one end; a sequencing error may be responsible. The rearrangement uses TRBV7-7 and TRBJ2-2; D not resolved. Germline-derived CDR1 and CDR2 are SSHAT and FNYEAQ (reference sequence). CDR3 length: 15 residues. CDR3 bases: TGTGCTAGCAGCTTATACGCAGGCTACACCGGGGAGCTGTTTTTT. Its translation: CASSLYAGYTGELFF.

In its sample, this clone was seen once. The chain recombines TRBV4-3 with TRBJ2-1; 12 nucleotides match TRBD2. V was clipped by 0 bases and J by 0 bases; unmatched bases: 6. The germline V gene has CDR1 LGHNA and CDR2 YSLEER. The CDR3 extends over 19 amino acids. The CDR3 loop is CASSQEEGLAGSSYNEQFF. In nucleotides, the CDR3 is TGCGCCAGCAGCCAAGAGGAGGGACTAGCGGGTAGCTCCTACAATGAGCAGTTCTTC.

The V call is TRBV28, the J call TRBJ2-6; D is possibly TRBD1 (5 bases). CDR1 MDHEN and CDR2 SYDVKM come from the germline V gene. The V and J ends lost 10 bases and 0 bases respectively, with 25 bases between them. The CDR3 covers 19 residues. The CDR3 spells CATGSFGRQLSSGANVLTF. Written as DNA, the CDR3 is TGTGCCACGGGTTCCTTCGGCCGACAGCTAAGCTCTGGGGCCAACGTCCTGACTTTC.

There are a few counts of this clone. The chain couples TRBV12-5 to TRBJ1-2; D is unclear. Trimming took 2 bases from V and 6 from J, leaving 13 bases between them. This CDR3 contains 14 residues. The germline V gene has CDR1 LGHNT and CDR2 FRNRAP. CDR3 sequence: CASGLSGWRNGYTF. DNA for the CDR3: TGTGCTAGTGGTTTGTCGGGATGGAGGAATGGCTACACCTTC.

The genes are TRBV15 and TRBJ1-4; D gene uncertain. Germline values: CDR1 LNHNV, CDR2 YYDKDF (reference sequence). The V end was cut by 1 base, the J end by 8 bases, with 17 bases between. The CDR3 consists of 16 residues. The CDR3 DNA sequence: TGTGCCACCAGCAGAGGAACTAACTGGGTAAAGGAAAAACTGTTTTTT. It encodes CATSRGTNWVKEKLFF.

V and J are TRBV4-3 and TRBJ2-1; 12 bases match TRBD2. Losses at the gene ends were 1 base for V and 7 bases for J; bases not matched to a gene: 14. CDR3 length: 19 amino acids. Germline loops: CDR1 LGHNA, CDR2 YSLEER. CDR3 protein: CASSQVLAGGVDSRNEQFF. In DNA form, the CDR3 reads TGCGCCAGCAGCCAAGTACTAGCGGGAGGCGTCGACTCTCGGAATGAGCAGTTCTTC.

The chain links TRBV9 to TRBJ1-5; TRBD1 matches 10 bases. The germline CDR1 and CDR2 sequences are SGDLS and YYNGEE. Germline trimming cut 2 bases from V and 7 bases from J; bases unmatched to any gene: 3. The CDR3 is 14 amino acids. The CDR3 is CASSVGTGDQPQHF. DNA of the CDR3: TGTGCCAGCAGCGTCGGGACAGGGGACCAGCCCCAGCATTTT.

This chain connects TRBV6-1 to TRBJ2-5, with TRBD2 as a possible D gene (6 bases). Trimming removed 6 bases at V and 1 base at J, with 9 bases between. Germline CDR1 MNHNS, CDR2 SASEGT. This CDR3 region has 13 residues. CDR3 region: CASSWDFQETQYF. CDR3 bases: TGTGCCAGCAGCTGGGACTTCCAAGAGACCCAGTACTTC.

This chain connects TRBV18 to TRBJ1-2; perhaps TRBD1 as D (5 bases). Germline loops: CDR1 KGHSH, CDR2 LQKENI. The CDR3 contains 17 residues. The ends were cut back, 2 bases at V and 0 bases at J, with 16 bases in the middle. CDR3 residues: CASSPDGRVSPNYGYTF. CDR3 nucleotides: TGTGCCAGCTCACCAGACGGCAGGGTGAGCCCTAACTATGGCTACACCTTC.

The chain uses TRBV7-6 and TRBJ2-7; 8 bases line up with TRBD2. After removal of 3 bases from V and 5 bases from J, the junction contained 3 bases not matched to a gene. Germline CDR1 is SGHVS and CDR2 is FNYEAQ. There are 13 residues in the CDR3. This CDR3 reads CASSLGLVDEQYF. CDR3 sequence (DNA): TGTGCCAGCAGCTTGGGACTAGTTGACGAGCAGTACTTC.